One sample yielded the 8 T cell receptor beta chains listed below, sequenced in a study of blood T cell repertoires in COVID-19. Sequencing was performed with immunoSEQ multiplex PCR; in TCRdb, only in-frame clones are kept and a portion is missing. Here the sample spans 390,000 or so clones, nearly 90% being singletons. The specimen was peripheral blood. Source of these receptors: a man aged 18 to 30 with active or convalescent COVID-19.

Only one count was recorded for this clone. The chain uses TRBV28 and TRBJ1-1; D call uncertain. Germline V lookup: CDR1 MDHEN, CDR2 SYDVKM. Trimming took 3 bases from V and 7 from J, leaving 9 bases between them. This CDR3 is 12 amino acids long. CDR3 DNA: TGTGCCAGCAGTTTGAATATCGGTGAAGCTTTCTTT. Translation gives CASSLNIGEAFF.

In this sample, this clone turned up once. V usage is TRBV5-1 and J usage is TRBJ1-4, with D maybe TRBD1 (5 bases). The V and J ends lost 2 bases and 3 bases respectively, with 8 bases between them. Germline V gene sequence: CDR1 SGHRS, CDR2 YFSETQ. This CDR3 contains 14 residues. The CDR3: CASSLQAANEKLFF. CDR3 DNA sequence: TGCGCCAGCAGCTTACAGGCCGCTAATGAAAAACTGTTTTTT.

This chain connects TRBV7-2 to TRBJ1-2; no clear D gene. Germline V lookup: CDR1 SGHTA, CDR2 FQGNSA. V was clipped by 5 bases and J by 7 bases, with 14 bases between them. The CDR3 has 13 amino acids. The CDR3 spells CASSPPPTGGYTF. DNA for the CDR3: TGTGCCAGCAGCCCACCCCCGACGGGTGGCTACACCTTC.

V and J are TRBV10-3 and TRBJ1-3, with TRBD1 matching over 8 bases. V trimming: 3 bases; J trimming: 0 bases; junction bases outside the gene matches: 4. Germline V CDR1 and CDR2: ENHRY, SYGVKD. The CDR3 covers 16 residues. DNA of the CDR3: TGTGCCATCAGTGACCCGGGACAGGCCTCTGGAAACACCATATATTTT. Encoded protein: CAISDPGQASGNTIYF.

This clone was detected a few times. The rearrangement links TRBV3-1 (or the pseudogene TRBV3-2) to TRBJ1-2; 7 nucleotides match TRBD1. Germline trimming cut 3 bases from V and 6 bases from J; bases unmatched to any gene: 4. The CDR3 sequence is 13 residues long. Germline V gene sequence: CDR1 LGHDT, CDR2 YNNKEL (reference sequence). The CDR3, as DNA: TGTGCCAGCAGCCACGACAGGGCCCATGGCTACACCTTC. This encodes CASSHDRAHGYTF.

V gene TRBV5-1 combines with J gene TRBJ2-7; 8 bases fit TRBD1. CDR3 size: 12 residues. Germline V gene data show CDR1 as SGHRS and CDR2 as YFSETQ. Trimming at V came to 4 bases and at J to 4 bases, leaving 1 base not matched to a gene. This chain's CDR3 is CASSGTGYEQYF. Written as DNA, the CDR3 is TGCGCCAGCAGCGGGACAGGATACGAGCAGTACTTC.

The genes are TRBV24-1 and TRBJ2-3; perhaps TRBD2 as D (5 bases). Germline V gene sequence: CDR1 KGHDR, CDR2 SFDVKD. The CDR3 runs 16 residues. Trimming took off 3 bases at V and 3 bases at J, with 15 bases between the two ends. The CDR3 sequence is CATSDLGSLGTDTQYF. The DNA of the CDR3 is TGTGCCACCAGTGATCTAGGGAGTTTAGGAACAGATACGCAGTATTTT.

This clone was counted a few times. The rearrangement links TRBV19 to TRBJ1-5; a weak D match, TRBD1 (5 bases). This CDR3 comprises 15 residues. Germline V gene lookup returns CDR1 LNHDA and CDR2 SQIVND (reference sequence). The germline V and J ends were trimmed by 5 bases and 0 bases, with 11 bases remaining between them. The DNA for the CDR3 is TGTGCCAGTAGTGCCGGGACTGCTAGCAATCAGCCCCAGCATTTT. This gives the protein CASSAGTASNQPQHF.